Listed here is a single T cell receptor beta chain. No antigen is known for it. This sample was included in a study of cytomegalovirus exposure and HLA in healthy donors. General study points: Prior analysis indicated that the majority of TCR beta V segments exhibited productivity approximately 90% or approximately 30% of the time. As confirmed in vitro, three CMV-associated chains were specific for CMV antigens. One later analysis reportedly identified an Asian-associated ancestry cluster that showed fewer N-insertions than the approximately 710-donor mean.

Trimming took off 5 bases at V and 4 bases at J, with 18 bases between the two ends. The CDR3 extends over 16 amino acids. Germline V CDR1 and CDR2: MDHEN, SYDVKM. Use of 60 Vbeta and 13 Jbeta primers characterized the PCR. This table comes from immunoSEQ multiplex PCR, and its TCRdb copy is limited to in-frame clones, with some not included. The sample shows roughly 160,000 clones, around 75% of them seen only once. The clonotype was recovered from a female donor in good health and CMV-seronegative. The sample taken for sequencing was PBMCs. The rearrangement uses TRBV28 and TRBJ2-1; tentatively, D is TRBD1 (6 bases). The DNA of the CDR3 is TGTGCCAGCAGTCCACAGGGTACCGCTAGGTACAATGAGCAGTTCTTC. Its protein product is CASSPQGTARYNEQFF.